This entry lists 18 T cell receptor beta chains sequenced from one sample in a study of OX40 agonist ivuxolimab in advanced cancers. The table came from immunoSEQ multiplex PCR; TCRdb's copy has only in-frame clones and leaves some out. The sample has around 94,000 clones, roughly 90% seen once. Sequencing was performed on CD4+ or CD8+ T cells sorted from blood, taken in a trial of the OX40 agonist ivuxolimab. Receptors were obtained from an adult with an advanced solid tumor such as melanoma, head and neck, liver or kidney cancer.

The chain joins TRBV27 to TRBJ2-7; a possible D gene is TRBD1 (5 bases). V dropped 0 bases and J dropped 1 base, with 7 bases sitting between them. The germline CDR1 and CDR2 sequences are MNHEY and SMNVEV (reference sequence). CDR3 length equals 14 residues. CDR3: CASSLSAGSYEQYF. CDR3 sequence (DNA): TGTGCCAGCAGTTTATCAGCAGGGTCCTACGAGCAGTACTTC.

The V gene is TRBV5-6, the J gene TRBJ2-7; a possible D gene is TRBD2 (6 bases). Looked up from germline, CDR1 is SGHDT and CDR2 is YYEEEE. The V end lost 1 base, the J end lost 9 bases, and 17 bases lay between the germline ends. CDR3 length: 14 amino acids. CDR3 bases: TGTGCCAGCAGCTTGCGGCGGGGCCTACGAGGGCAGTACTTC. Its translation is CASSLRRGLRGQYF.

The chain uses TRBV27 and TRBJ2-7; D is undetermined. The length of the CDR3 is 14 residues. V was trimmed by 3 bases and J by 0 bases, leaving 9 bases between them. The V gene's germline CDR1 is MNHEY and CDR2 SMNVEV (reference sequence). The DNA of the CDR3 is TGTGCCAGCAGTTTCTCGTCGACCTCCTACGAGCAGTACTTC. Translated, it gives CASSFSSTSYEQYF.

The rearrangement links TRBV15 to TRBJ1-4, with a possible D match to TRBD1 (5 bases). Germline CDR1 reads LNHNV; CDR2 reads YYDKDF (reference sequence). Trimming took off 2 bases at V and 5 bases at J, with 12 bases between the two ends. This CDR3 has 15 amino acids. This CDR3 reads CATSRTRQGNEKLFF. DNA for the CDR3: TGTGCCACCAGCAGAACGCGGCAGGGCAATGAAAAACTGTTTTTT.

The chain is built from TRBV5-4 and TRBJ1-1; 8 bases fit TRBD1. Germline CDR1 SGHNT, CDR2 YYREEE (reference sequence). Trimming at V came to 2 bases and at J to 4 bases, leaving 4 bases not matched to a gene. The length of the CDR3 is 14 residues. CDR3 residues: CASSFAGGGTEAFF. CDR3 in DNA: TGTGCCAGCAGCTTTGCAGGGGGCGGCACTGAAGCTTTCTTT.

The chain uses TRBV4-1 and TRBJ2-4; possible D gene TRBD1, 5 bases. V dropped 2 bases and J dropped 5 bases, with 7 bases sitting between them. Looked up from germline, CDR1 is MGHRA and CDR2 is YSYEKL. This CDR3 contains 13 residues. The CDR3, as DNA: TGCGCCAGCAGCCAACCAGGGCAAAACATTCAGTACTTC. It translates to CASSQPGQNIQYF.

This rearrangement joins TRBV27 to TRBJ1-5; D not certain. Trimming stripped 1 base from V and 6 bases from J, with 7 bases between. CDR3 size: 13 residues. Germline CDR1 is MNHEY and CDR2 is SMNVEV (reference sequence). The CDR3 DNA reads TGTGCCAGCAGTTTATTCTATAGTCAGCCCCAGCATTTT. This codes for CASSLFYSQPQHF.

This clone came up once. The rearrangement uses TRBV9 and TRBJ1-5; D not certain. Trimming shortened V by 1 base and J by 3 bases, and 8 bases separated the two germline ends. CDR1 is SGDLS and CDR2 is YYNGEE in the germline V gene. The CDR3 sequence is 14 residues long. CDR3 sequence: CASSVWELNQPQHF. In DNA, the CDR3 is TGTGCCAGCAGCGTATGGGAACTCAATCAGCCCCAGCATTTT.

The J gene is TRBJ2-2, the V gene TRBV4-1; D gene unclear. The ends were cut back, 0 bases at V and 8 bases at J, with 7 bases in the middle. From germline, CDR1 is MGHRA and CDR2 YSYEKL. The CDR3 contains 13 residues. The CDR3 sequence: CASSQDRGGELFF. For the CDR3, the DNA is TGCGCCAGCAGCCAAGACCGAGGAGGGGAGCTGTTTTTT.

The chain joins TRBV5-6 to TRBJ1-1, with 8 positions matching TRBD1. CDR1 is SGHDT and CDR2 is YYEEEE in the germline V gene. Trimming removed 3 bases from V and 1 base from J; junction bases left unmatched: 5. The CDR3 sequence is 15 residues long. The CDR3 DNA sequence: TGTGCCAGCAGCTACGGGACAGGACAGAACACTGAAGCTTTCTTT. As protein: CASSYGTGQNTEAFF. Looking up the rest from reference TRBV5-6 and TRBJ1-1 gives the full variable domain: DAGVTQSPTHLIKTRGQQVTLRCSPKSGHDTVSWYQQALGQGPQFIFQYYEEEERQRGNFPDRFSGHQFPNYSSELNVNALLLGDSALYLCASSYGTGQNTEAFFGQGTRLTVV.

The CDR3 sequence is CASGLVRNRGLAGANVLTF. In nucleotides, the CDR3 is TGTGCTAGTGGTTTGGTAAGGAACAGGGGGCTCGCTGGGGCCAACGTCCTGACTTTC. This chain joins TRBV12-5 and TRBJ2-6; 9 bases fit TRBD1. Looked up from germline, CDR1 is LGHNT and CDR2 is FRNRAP. CDR3 length equals 19 residues. The junction had 8 bases not matched to a gene; V was cut back by 0 bases and J by 2 bases.

This chain joins TRBV27 and TRBJ1-1; D may be TRBD1 (5 bases). The CDR3 runs to 12 residues. CDR1 is MNHEY, CDR2 SMNVEV, per germline (reference sequence). With 8 bases removed from V and 10 bases from J, the gap between germline ends came to 17 bases. CDR3 protein: CASFDRSVGAFF. CDR3 bases: TGTGCCAGCTTCGACAGATCTGTCGGAGCTTTCTTT.

The chain combines TRBV27 with TRBJ1-2, with a weak D call TRBD1 (5 bases). The CDR3 is made up of 16 amino acids. Germline loops: CDR1 MNHEY, CDR2 SMNVEV (reference sequence). V lost 5 bases and J 4 bases, leaving 20 bases between the germline ends. Here the CDR3 reads CASSPLGGAVSYGYTF. The CDR3 coding sequence is TGTGCCAGCAGTCCCCTCGGTGGGGCGGTAAGCTATGGCTACACCTTC.

V and J are TRBV29-1 and TRBJ2-5; D is perhaps TRBD1 (5 bases). V lost 0 bases and J 4 bases, leaving 9 bases between the germline ends. The germline gives CDR1 SQVTM, CDR2 ANQGSEA. This CDR3 contains 13 residues. CDR3 sequence (DNA): TGCAGCGTTGAAGAGACCCAGGGAGAGACCCAGTACTTC. It encodes CSVEETQGETQYF.

The chain joins TRBV19 to TRBJ2-7; D might be TRBD2 (6 bases). V was shortened by 5 bases and J by 0 bases, with 11 bases between the two germline ends. The CDR3 is made up of 14 amino acids. CDR1 LNHDA and CDR2 SQIVND come from the germline V gene (reference sequence). As DNA, the CDR3 is TGTGCCAGTAGTCAGGGACTGGCCTCCTACGAGCAGTACTTC. Encoded protein: CASSQGLASYEQYF.

The chain employs TRBV28 and TRBJ1-5; the D is unclear. V gave up 4 bases and J gave up 5 bases, with 15 bases separating them. The CDR3 covers 15 residues. The germline CDR1 and CDR2 sequences are MDHEN and SYDVKM. The CDR3 region is CASSSLPDLYQPQHF. CDR3 sequence (DNA): TGTGCCAGCAGTTCCTTACCCGACCTTTATCAGCCCCAGCATTTT.

The chain joins TRBV13 to TRBJ2-7; 13 bases agree with TRBD2. Trimming at V came to 1 base and at J to 6 bases, leaving 6 bases not matched to a gene. The V gene's germline CDR1 is PRHDT and CDR2 FYEKMQ (reference sequence). The CDR3 length is 16 residues. The CDR3 here is CASSLAQGLAGIEQYF. The CDR3 DNA is TGTGCCAGCAGCTTAGCCCAGGGACTAGCGGGGATCGAGCAGTACTTC.

The chain is built from TRBV27 and TRBJ1-1, with a tentative D call TRBD1 (5 bases). The CDR3 loop spans 15 amino acids. Germline V gene sequence: CDR1 MNHEY, CDR2 SMNVEV (reference sequence). Between the trimmed V and J ends, which lost 3 bases and 0 bases, there was a span of 11 bases. The CDR3 protein is CASSFGPGLNTEAFF. CDR3 sequence (DNA): TGTGCCAGCAGTTTTGGTCCGGGGCTGAACACTGAAGCTTTCTTT.